The 21 T cell receptor beta chains listed next were all sequenced from one sample in a study of breast tumors, draining lymph nodes, adjacent tissues. Samples came from axillary lymph nodes draining the breast cancer. Each CDR3 protein gets one entry after TCRdb re-called the multiplex PCR reads with MiXCR. The sample carries some 250,000 distinct CDR3 sequences, nearly 35% recorded once. Material: axillary lymph node tissue. These receptors all stem from a female donor with breast cancer. Some clones in this sample may be carry-over from other donors' samples.

The chain has TRBV12-3 or TRBV12-4 and TRBJ1-2; D is perhaps TRBD1 (6 bases). The CDR3 is 16 residues long. V lost 3 bases and J lost 4, with 18 bases in between. As DNA, the CDR3 is TGTGCCAGCAGTTTCAGGGGAGGAGCGCCCGGCTATGGCTACACCTTC. The encoded protein is CASSFRGGAPGYGYTF.

This clonotype showed up just a few times. This could be a read error, since a much larger clone is one nucleotide away. The V and J genes are TRBV7-9 and TRBJ2-7, with TRBD2 matching over 7 bases. Trimming cost V 4 bases and J 4 bases; bases outside gene matches: 10. This CDR3 comprises 15 residues. Germline V gene data show CDR1 as SEHNR and CDR2 as FQNEAQ (reference sequence). In nucleotides, the CDR3 is TGTGCCAGCAGCTCTAATGGCGGGGGAGGGTACGAGCAGTACTTC. It yields the protein CASSSNGGGGYEQYF.

This clonotype was detected many times. The CDR3 protein is CATSVGGTSEQFF. In DNA form, the CDR3 reads TGTGCCACCAGTGTAGGGGGCACAAGTGAGCAGTTCTTC. The chain employs TRBV24-1 and TRBJ2-1, with 7 nucleotides matching TRBD1. This CDR3 has 13 amino acids. Germline CDR1 reads KGHDR; CDR2 reads SFDVKD. Trimming at V came to 5 bases and at J to 9 bases, leaving 6 bases not matched to a gene.

J is TRBJ2-1 and V is TRBV11-2; TRBD1 matches 8 bases. Germline CDR1 SGHAT, CDR2 FQNNGV. V lost 4 bases, J lost 3 bases, and 5 bases stayed unmatched. The CDR3 is made up of 15 amino acids. CDR3 region: CASSSNRGVYNEQFF. DNA of the CDR3: TGTGCCAGCAGCTCCAACAGGGGGGTCTACAATGAGCAGTTCTTC.

This clonotype has more than one count but fewer than ten. This may be a read error: a much more frequent sequence differs by one nucleotide. Without the conserved terminal phenylalanine or tryptophan, this CDR3 likely stems from a read error. The chain couples TRBV7-9 to TRBJ2-5; 7 nucleotides match TRBD1. Trimming at V came to 9 bases and at J to 0 bases, leaving 7 bases not matched to a gene. This CDR3 has 14 amino acids. Germline loops: CDR1 SEHNR, CDR2 FQNEAQ (reference sequence). The CDR3 sequence: CASLPGQNQETQYL. The CDR3 region has the DNA TGTGCCAGTTTACCGGGACAGAACCAAGAGACCCAGTACCTC.

This chain joins TRBV19 and TRBJ2-6; 8 bases are shared with TRBD1. V was pared by 8 bases and J by 2 bases, with 11 bases of the junction left unmatched. The CDR3 contains 17 residues. CDR1 LNHDA and CDR2 SQIVND come from the germline V gene (reference sequence). The CDR3 sequence is CASQFRAGGAGANVLTF. The CDR3 DNA is TGTGCCAGTCAGTTTAGAGCAGGGGGCGCTGGGGCCAACGTCCTGACTTTC. The full variable domain, its missing parts supplied by reference TRBV19 and TRBJ2-6, is DGGITQSPKYLFRKEGQNVTLSCEQNLNHDAMYWYRQDPGQGLRLIYYSQIVNDFQKGDIAEGYSVSREKKESFPLTVTSAQKNPTAFYLCASQFRAGGAGANVLTFGAGSRLTVL.

V and J are TRBV3-1 and TRBJ1-5; D is perhaps TRBD1 (6 bases). The CDR3 covers 20 residues. The V gene lost 1 base and the J gene lost 7 bases, with 29 bases spanning the gap. Germline assignment: CDR1 LGHDT and CDR2 YNNKEL (reference sequence). This CDR3 reads CASSQGFASGGQGLEQPQHF. In DNA, the CDR3 is TGTGCCAGCAGCCAAGGATTCGCTAGCGGGGGGCAGGGTTTAGAGCAGCCCCAGCATTTT.

The table lists this clonotype with many counts. Mismatch with germline at one junction end may stem from a read error. The J gene is TRBJ2-3, the V gene TRBV7-7, with TRBD2 identical over 7 bases. Per germline, CDR1 SSHAT and CDR2 FNYEAQ (reference sequence). This CDR3 comprises 15 residues. DNA of the CDR3: TGTGCTAGCAGCTTAGGCGGACTAGAGACAGATACGCAGTATTTT. Its translation: CASSLGGLETDTQYF.

The chain has TRBV25-1 and TRBJ2-2, with D hard to call. V was cut by 9 bases and J by 2 bases, with 4 bases left in between. Germline V gene data show CDR1 as MGHDK and CDR2 as SYGVNS. This CDR3 spans 11 amino acids. The CDR3 loop reads CARRNTGELFF. The CDR3 coding sequence is TGTGCCAGGAGAAACACCGGGGAGCTGTTTTTT.

The gene calls are TRBV20-1 and TRBJ1-3, with a weak D call TRBD1 (5 bases). The CDR3 extends over 15 amino acids. CDR1 and CDR2 (germline): DFQATT, SNEGSKA (reference sequence). V lost 0 bases and J 7 bases, leaving 16 bases between the germline ends. In DNA form, the CDR3 reads TGCAGTGCTAGAGATCTAGGGACTAGCGGGAACACCATATATTTT. Protein: CSARDLGTSGNTIYF.

This rearrangement joins TRBV24-1 to TRBJ1-5, with D uncertain. The germline gives CDR1 KGHDR, CDR2 SFDVKD. The length of the CDR3 is 13 residues. V was pared by 2 bases and J by 14 bases, with 15 bases between. The CDR3 bases are TGTGCCACCAGTGATTACGGGCGGGCCAATGAGCATTTT. Protein sequence: CATSDYGRANEHF.

Many counts were recorded for this clonotype. V and J are TRBV20-1 and TRBJ2-1, with 8 positions matching TRBD2. The length of the CDR3 is 15 residues. CDR1 and CDR2 (germline): DFQATT, SNEGSKA (reference sequence). With 0 bases clipped from V and 2 bases from J, the junction kept 3 bases outside the gene matches. The CDR3 coding sequence is TGCAGTGCTAGAGAGCGGGGGGCCCCCTACAATGAGCAGTTCTTC. Protein sequence: CSARERGAPYNEQFF.

This chain joins TRBV6-4 and TRBJ2-1; 8 bases fit TRBD2. J lost 6 bases, V lost 10 bases, and 8 bases had no gene match. The germline V gene encodes CDR1 MRHNA and CDR2 SNTAGT. The CDR3 covers 13 residues. The CDR3 DNA sequence: TGTGCCATCCGGGTCGGGGGGGCCAATGAGCAGTTCTTC. It is translated as CAIRVGGANEQFF.

Comment on this clonotype: No conserved phenylalanine or tryptophan ends this CDR3, so it is likely a read error. The DNA is omitted, as the CDR3 cannot be located on it reliably, and the CDR3 follows TCRdb's listing. CDR3 loop: CASSGQARGRT. V usage is TRBV7-9 and J usage is TRBJ1-3; the table's D call, TRBD1, has no DNA check behind it. Germline lookup yields CDR1 SEHNR and CDR2 FQNEAQ (reference sequence). The CDR3 region is 11 residues in length, termini included.

The rearrangement links TRBV5-1 to TRBJ2-5, with 9 bases identical to TRBD1. The V gene end was trimmed by 2 bases and the J gene end by 7 bases; junction bases not matched to a gene: 3. The germline gives CDR1 SGHRS, CDR2 YFSETQ. This CDR3 is built from 13 residues. Written as DNA, the CDR3 is TGCGCCAGCAGCTTTGGGACAGGGAGGACCCAGTACTTC. Translated, it gives CASSFGTGRTQYF.

V and J are TRBV7-2 and TRBJ2-1; TRBD2 matches 12 bases. From germline, CDR1 is SGHTA and CDR2 FQGNSA. CDR3 size: 14 residues. V trimming: 6 bases; J trimming: 7 bases; junction bases outside the gene matches: 4. The CDR3 protein is CASRRGLAGNEQFF. CDR3 bases: TGTGCCAGCAGGCGGGGACTAGCGGGTAATGAGCAGTTCTTC.

At least ten counts were recorded for this clonotype. The rearrangement links TRBV20-1 to TRBJ2-7; 8 positions match TRBD1. The V segment lost 7 bases and the J segment 4 bases; nucleotides outside the gene matches: 9. CDR3 length equals 13 residues. Germline CDR1 is DFQATT and CDR2 is SNEGSKA (reference sequence). The CDR3 sequence: CSGSPRGLYEQYF. CDR3 nucleotide sequence: TGCAGTGGTTCACCCAGGGGGCTTTACGAGCAGTACTTC.

This chain uses TRBV7-9 with TRBJ2-2; D call uncertain. The length of the CDR3 is 14 residues. Germline V gene data show CDR1 as SEHNR and CDR2 as FQNEAQ (reference sequence). Trimming removed 6 bases from V and 9 bases from J, with 17 bases in between. CDR3 sequence (DNA): TGTGCCAGCAGAGTGGGCAGGTCTTCCCGGGAGCTGTTTTTT. Amino acid sequence: CASRVGRSSRELFF.

This clonotype has at least ten counts. The chain combines TRBV6-5 with TRBJ2-7; 8 bases fit TRBD1. J lost 2 bases, V lost 7 bases, and 7 bases had no gene match. Germline values: CDR1 MNHEY, CDR2 SVGAGI. This CDR3 spans 14 amino acids. CDR3 DNA: TGTGCCAGCACCAGCCCAGGGGGCACCTACGAGCAGTACTTC. This encodes CASTSPGGTYEQYF.

The sample holds many counts of this clonotype. This chain links TRBV19 with TRBJ2-1; D gene ambiguous. Germline V gene lookup returns CDR1 LNHDA and CDR2 SQIVND (reference sequence). The V gene lost 5 bases and the J gene lost 0 bases, with 17 bases spanning the gap. This CDR3 region has 17 residues. The CDR3 bases are TGTGCCAGTAGTGACCCAAGATTATCAGGCTCCTACAATGAGCAGTTCTTC. Its translation is CASSDPRLSGSYNEQFF.

This clonotype turned up a few times. Being one base from a much bigger clone, this may be a read error. The rearrangement links TRBV20-1 to TRBJ2-3; TRBD1 matches 7 bases. With V trimmed by 6 bases and J by 8 bases, 14 bases remained unmatched. CDR1 is DFQATT and CDR2 is SNEGSKA in the germline V gene (reference sequence). The CDR3 has 14 residues. CDR3: CSAQRTGGPATQYF. The CDR3 DNA sequence: TGCAGTGCCCAGCGGACAGGAGGCCCAGCTACGCAGTATTTT.